This T cell receptor (beta chain) was identified in a study of blood T cell repertoires in COVID-19. Some clones are missing from TCRdb's copy, which holds only in-frame ones; the method was immunoSEQ multiplex PCR. Of some 220,000 clones listed, roughly 84% are singletons. The germline gives CDR1 SGHVS, CDR2 FNYEAQ. This CDR3 comprises 17 residues. The J segment lost 6 bases and the V segment lost 6 bases, leaving 13 bases of the junction unmatched. Material for sequencing was peripheral blood. The genes are TRBV7-6 and TRBJ2-2; 10 bases are shared with TRBD2. The receptor was isolated from a middle-aged man who had recovered from COVID-19. The CDR3 nucleotides are TGTGCCAGCAGACATAGCGGGGCTAGCGGGAGATCCGGGGAGCTGTTTTTT. Protein: CASRHSGASGRSGELFF.